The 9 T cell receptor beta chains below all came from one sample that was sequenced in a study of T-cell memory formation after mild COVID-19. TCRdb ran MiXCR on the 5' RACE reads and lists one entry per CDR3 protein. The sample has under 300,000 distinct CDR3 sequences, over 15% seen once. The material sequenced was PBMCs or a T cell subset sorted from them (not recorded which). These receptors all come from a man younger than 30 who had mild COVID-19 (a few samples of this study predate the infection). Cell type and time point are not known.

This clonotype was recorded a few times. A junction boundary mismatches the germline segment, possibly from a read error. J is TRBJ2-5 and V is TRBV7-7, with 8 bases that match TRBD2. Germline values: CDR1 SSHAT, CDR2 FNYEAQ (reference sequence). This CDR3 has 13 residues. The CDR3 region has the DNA TGTGCTAGCAGCTTCGGGCTAGCGGGGACCCAGTACTTC. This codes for CASSFGLAGTQYF.

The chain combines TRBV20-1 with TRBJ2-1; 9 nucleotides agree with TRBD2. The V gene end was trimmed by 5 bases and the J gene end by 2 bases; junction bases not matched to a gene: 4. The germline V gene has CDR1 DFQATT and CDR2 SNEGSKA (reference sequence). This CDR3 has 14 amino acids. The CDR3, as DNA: TGCAGTGCTTTCCGACTAGCGGCCTACAATGAGCAGTTCTTC. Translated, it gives CSAFRLAAYNEQFF.

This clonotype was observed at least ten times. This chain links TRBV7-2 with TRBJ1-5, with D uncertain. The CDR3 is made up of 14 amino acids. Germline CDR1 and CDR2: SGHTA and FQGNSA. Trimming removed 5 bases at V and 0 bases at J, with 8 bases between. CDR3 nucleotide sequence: TGTGCCAGCAGCCCTAGCCATAGCAATCAGCCCCAGCATTTT. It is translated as CASSPSHSNQPQHF.

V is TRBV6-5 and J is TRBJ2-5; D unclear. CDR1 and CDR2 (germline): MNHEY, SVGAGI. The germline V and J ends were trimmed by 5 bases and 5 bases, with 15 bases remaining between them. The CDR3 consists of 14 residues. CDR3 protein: CASSPPALPETQYF. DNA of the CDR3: TGTGCCAGCAGTCCCCCGGCCCTTCCCGAGACCCAGTACTTC.

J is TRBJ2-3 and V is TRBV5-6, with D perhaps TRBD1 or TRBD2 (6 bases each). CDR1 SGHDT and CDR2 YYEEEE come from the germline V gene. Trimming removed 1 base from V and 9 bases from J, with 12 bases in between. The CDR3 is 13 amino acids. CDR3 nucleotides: TGTGCCAGCAGCTTGTTGGGGGGCCGGACGCAGTATTTT. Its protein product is CASSLLGGRTQYF.

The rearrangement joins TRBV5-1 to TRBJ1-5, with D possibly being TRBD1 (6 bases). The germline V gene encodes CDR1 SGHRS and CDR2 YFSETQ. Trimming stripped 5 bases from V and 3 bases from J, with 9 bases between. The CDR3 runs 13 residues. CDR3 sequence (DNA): TGCGCCAGCAGGGGGGGCCCCAATCAGCCCCAGCATTTT. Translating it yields CASRGGPNQPQHF. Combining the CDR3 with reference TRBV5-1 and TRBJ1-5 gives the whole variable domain KAGVTQTPRYLIKTRGQQVTLSCSPISGHRSVSWYQQTPGQGLQFLFEYFSETQRNKGNFPGRFSGRQFSNSRSEMNVSTLELGDSALYLCASRGGPNQPQHFGDGTRLSIL.

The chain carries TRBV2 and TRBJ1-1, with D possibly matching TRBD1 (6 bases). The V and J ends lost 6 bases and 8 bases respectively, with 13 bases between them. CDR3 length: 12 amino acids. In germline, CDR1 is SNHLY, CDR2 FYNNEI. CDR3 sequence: CASSRGTPEAFF. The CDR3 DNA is TGTGCCAGCAGCCGCGGGACACCAGAAGCTTTCTTT. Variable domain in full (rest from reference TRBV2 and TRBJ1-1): EPEVTQTPSHQVTQMGQEVILRCVPISNHLYFYWYRQILGQKVEFLVSFYNNEISEKSEIFDDQFSVERPDGSNFTLKIRSTKLEDSAMYFCASSRGTPEAFFGQGTRLTVV.

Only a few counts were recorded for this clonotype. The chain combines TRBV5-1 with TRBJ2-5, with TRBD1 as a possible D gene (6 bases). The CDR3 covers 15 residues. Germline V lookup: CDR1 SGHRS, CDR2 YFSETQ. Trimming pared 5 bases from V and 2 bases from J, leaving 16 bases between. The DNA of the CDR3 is TGCGCCAGCAGTCCGGGACAAGGCTCTCAAGAGACCCAGTACTTC. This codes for CASSPGQGSQETQYF.

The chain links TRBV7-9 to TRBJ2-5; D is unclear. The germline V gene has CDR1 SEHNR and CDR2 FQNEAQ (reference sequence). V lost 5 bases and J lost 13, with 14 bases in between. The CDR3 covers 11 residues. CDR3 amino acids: CASSNDWVLYF. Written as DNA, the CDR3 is TGTGCCAGCAGCAACGACTGGGTTTTGTACTTC.